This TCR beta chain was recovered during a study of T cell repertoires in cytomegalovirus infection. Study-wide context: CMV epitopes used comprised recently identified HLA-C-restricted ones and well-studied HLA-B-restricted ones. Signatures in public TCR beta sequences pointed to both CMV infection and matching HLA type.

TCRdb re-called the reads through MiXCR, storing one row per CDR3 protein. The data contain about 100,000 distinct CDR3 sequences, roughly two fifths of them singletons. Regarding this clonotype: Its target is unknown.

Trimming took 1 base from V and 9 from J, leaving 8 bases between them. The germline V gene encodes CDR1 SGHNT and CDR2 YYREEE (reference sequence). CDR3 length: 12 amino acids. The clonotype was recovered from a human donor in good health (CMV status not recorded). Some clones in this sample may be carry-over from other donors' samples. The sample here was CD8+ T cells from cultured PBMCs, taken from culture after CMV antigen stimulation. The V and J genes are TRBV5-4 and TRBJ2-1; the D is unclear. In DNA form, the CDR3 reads TGTGCCAGCAGCTTGAGTCTAGGTGAGCAGTTCTTC. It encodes CASSLSLGEQFF.